The 13 T cell receptor beta chains below all came from one sample that was sequenced in a study of blood T cell repertoires in COVID-19. Measured with immunoSEQ multiplex PCR; TCRdb has only the in-frame clones, and not every one. The sample contains 150,000 to 190,000 clones, roughly 84% of which appear only once. What was sequenced was peripheral blood. Receptors were obtained from a woman aged 45-60 years with acute or convalescent COVID-19.

This clone turned up a few times. The genes are TRBV11-2 and TRBJ2-1; 9 bases align to TRBD2. Trimming cost V 1 base and J 7 bases; bases outside gene matches: 5. Germline V gives CDR1 SGHAT, CDR2 FQNNGV. CDR3 length: 15 residues. DNA of the CDR3: TGTGCCAGCAGCTTAGCAGCGGGGGGTAATAATGAGCAGTTCTTC. Its translation is CASSLAAGGNNEQFF.

The V and J genes are TRBV5-6 and TRBJ2-5; 10 bases map to TRBD2. Germline-derived CDR1 and CDR2 are SGHDT and YYEEEE. Trimming cost V 1 base and J 5 bases; bases outside gene matches: 11. This CDR3 spans 17 amino acids. The CDR3 DNA reads TGTGCCAGCAGCTTGTTAGCGGGAGGCCCCACTGGGGAGACCCAGTACTTC. It yields the protein CASSLLAGGPTGETQYF.

CDR3 in DNA: TGTGCCAGCAGCGTAGAACCCGCCGCGGCAGGGGGAGATGGCTACACCTTC. Protein: CASSVEPAAAGGDGYTF. V and J are TRBV9 and TRBJ1-2; 7 nucleotides line up with TRBD1. The V gene's germline CDR1 is SGDLS and CDR2 YYNGEE. CDR3 size: 17 residues. V trimming: 0 bases; J trimming: 6 bases; junction bases outside the gene matches: 14.

This chain links TRBV7-2 with TRBJ1-5; TRBD1 agrees at 10 bases. Per the germline V gene, CDR1 is SGHTA and CDR2 is FQGNSA. The length of the CDR3 is 16 residues. Trimming removed 5 bases from V and 3 bases from J; junction bases left unmatched: 7. The CDR3 sequence: CASSAGTGVVNQPQHF. CDR3 DNA: TGTGCCAGCAGCGCCGGGACAGGGGTGGTCAATCAGCCCCAGCATTTT.

J is TRBJ2-7 and V is TRBV5-8, with 12 bases that match TRBD1. V lost 4 bases, J lost 4 bases, and 6 bases stayed unmatched. Germline V CDR1 and CDR2: SGHTS, YDEGEE. The CDR3 contains 15 residues. The CDR3 coding sequence is TGTGCCAGCAGCCAGCCGGGACAGGGGGCTTACGAGCAGTACTTC. It specifies CASSQPGQGAYEQYF.

The V gene is TRBV5-1, the J gene TRBJ2-3, with 11 nucleotides matching TRBD2. From germline, CDR1 is SGHRS and CDR2 YFSETQ. This CDR3 is 15 amino acids long. Trimming took 0 bases from V and 3 from J; bases not matched to a gene: 0. The CDR3 bases are TGCGCCAGCAGCTTGGTAGCGGGGGGGACAGATACGCAGTATTTT. It codes for CASSLVAGGTDTQYF.

This clone was observed a single time. The chain employs TRBV7-2 and TRBJ2-1, with TRBD2 identical over 8 bases. V was clipped by 4 bases and J by 6 bases; unmatched bases: 5. In germline, CDR1 is SGHTA, CDR2 FQGNSA. The CDR3 is made up of 14 amino acids. The DNA for the CDR3 is TGTGCCAGCAGCTCAACCGGGACTAGCAATGAGCAGTTCTTC. Encoded protein: CASSSTGTSNEQFF. The full variable domain, completed using reference TRBV7-2 and TRBJ2-1, is GAGVSQSPSNKVTEKGKDVELRCDPISGHTALYWYRQSLGQGLEFLIYFQGNSAPDKSGLPSDRFSAERTGGSVSTLTIQRTQQEDSAVYLCASSSTGTSNEQFFGPGTRLTVL.

Concerning this clone: The junction differs from germline at one of its ends, possibly a read error. This chain joins TRBV2 and TRBJ2-1, with TRBD2 matching over 7 bases. Germline CDR1 SNHLY, CDR2 FYNNEI. The length of the CDR3 is 14 residues. CDR3 in DNA: TGTGCCAGCAATGGTCTAGCGGCTGTCAATGGGCAGTTCTTC. It yields the protein CASNGLAAVNGQFF.

V is TRBV3-1 (or the pseudogene TRBV3-2) and J is TRBJ2-7, with a tentative D call TRBD2 (7 bases). The CDR3 sequence is 15 residues long. In germline, CDR1 is LGHDT, CDR2 YNNKEL (reference sequence). Trimming removed 1 base at V and 0 bases at J, with 10 bases between. CDR3 amino acids: CASSQGRGPSYEQYF. The CDR3 bases are TGTGCCAGCAGCCAAGGGCGGGGGCCCTCCTACGAGCAGTACTTC.

The chain has TRBV7-6 and TRBJ1-5, with D possibly matching TRBD1 (5 bases). The length of the CDR3 is 15 residues. Germline loops: CDR1 SGHVS, CDR2 FNYEAQ. Trimming left V 0 bases short and J 6 bases short, with 12 bases between. The CDR3: CASSLAQGPGQPQHF. DNA of the CDR3: TGTGCCAGCAGCTTAGCGCAGGGCCCCGGTCAGCCCCAGCATTTT.

The rearrangement uses TRBV27 and TRBJ2-7; TRBD1 matches 10 bases. This CDR3 has 14 amino acids. Trimming took 3 bases from V and 6 from J; bases not matched to a gene: 5. Germline V gene lookup returns CDR1 MNHEY and CDR2 SMNVEV (reference sequence). The CDR3, as DNA: TGTGCCAGCAGTTTTCGAGGGACAGGGGTCGAGCAGTACTTC. Translating gives CASSFRGTGVEQYF.

In this sample, this clone turned up a few times. The chain recombines TRBV5-4 with TRBJ1-1; D may be TRBD1 (6 bases). V lost 3 bases and J lost 5, with 17 bases in between. The CDR3 sequence is 15 residues long. CDR1 and CDR2 from the germline V gene are SGHNT and YYREEE (reference sequence). CDR3 DNA sequence: TGTGCCAGCAGCTCACCCGGCACAGGGATGACTGAAGCTTTCTTT. Residues: CASSSPGTGMTEAFF.

The chain has TRBV11-2 and TRBJ2-2; 9 positions agree with TRBD2. The CDR3 covers 16 residues. Germline V gene sequence: CDR1 SGHAT, CDR2 FQNNGV. The J segment lost 5 bases and the V segment lost 6 bases, leaving 10 bases of the junction unmatched. CDR3 sequence: CASRLQAGGLTGELFF. For the CDR3, the DNA is TGTGCCAGCAGACTACAAGCGGGGGGATTGACCGGGGAGCTGTTTTTT. The full variable domain, its missing parts supplied by reference TRBV11-2 and TRBJ2-2, is EAGVAQSPRYKIIEKRQSVAFWCNPISGHATLYWYQQILGQGPKLLIQFQNNGVVDDSQLPKDRFSAERLKGVDSTLKIQPAKLEDSAVYLCASRLQAGGLTGELFFGEGSRLTVL.